This entry features one T cell receptor beta chain sequence. This sample was included in a study of shared clonotypes between healthy human individuals. Study-wide background: Each donor had three CD4 naive, three CD4 memory, two CD8 naive and one CD8 memory plate.

The protocol was immunoSEQ multiplex PCR, while the TCRdb copy is restricted to in-frame clones and leaves out a portion. The sample holds over 1.5 million clones, approximately 98% seen once. In germline, CDR1 is PRHDT, CDR2 FYEKMQ (reference sequence). The CDR3 runs 18 residues. Trimming cost V 1 base and J 4 bases; bases outside gene matches: 11. This clonotype originated in a young man in good health. Material: naive CD4+ T cells sorted from blood. Subset of the sample: CD45RA+ positively selected. The chain recombines TRBV13 with TRBJ2-2; 8 positions match TRBD2. Here the CDR3 reads CASSLEGLAGGVTGELFF. The CDR3, as DNA: TGTGCCAGCAGCTTAGAAGGGCTAGCGGGTGGTGTCACCGGGGAGCTGTTTTTT.